This TCR beta chain was recorded in a study of cytomegalovirus exposure and HLA in healthy donors. CDR1 is SGHTS, CDR2 YDEGEE, per germline. Between the trimmed V and J ends, which lost 1 base and 3 bases, there was a span of 7 bases. This CDR3 has 13 amino acids. PCR involved 60 Vbeta and 13 Jbeta primers. Profiled with immunoSEQ multiplex PCR; TCRdb holds only in-frame clones, not every one. The table records some 130,000 clones, 80% of them present only once. The receptor was isolated from a man aged 30 to 45 in good health and CMV-seronegative. The J gene is TRBJ1-1, the V gene TRBV5-8, with a tentative D call TRBD1 (6 bases). The sequenced material came from PBMCs. This CDR3 reads CASSLNRDTEAFF. The CDR3 DNA reads as TGTGCCAGCAGCTTGAACAGGGACACTGAAGCTTTCTTT.